This TCR beta chain was identified in a study of blood T cell repertoires in COVID-19. Study at large: Spain, Italy and the United States supplied samples that represented acute and convalescent COVID-19. Nucleic acid was either cDNA or gDNA, and it came from T cells, B-cell-depleted T cells, or PBMCs.

Per the original methods: Amplification with reference gene primers provided the estimates of nucleated cell counts. Repertoires were generated with immunoSEQ multiplex PCR, while TCRdb's copy carries only in-frame clones and drops some. Clonal size and the V and J genes are those of that table, whereas D and trimming came from the DNA. The table lists hundreds of thousands of clones, 86% of them singletons. Germline CDR1 reads SEHNR; CDR2 reads FQNEAQ (reference sequence). V was shortened by 2 bases and J by 5 bases, with 15 bases between the two germline ends. The CDR3 runs 15 residues. The sequenced sample consisted of peripheral blood. The V gene is TRBV7-9, the J gene TRBJ2-5, with D perhaps matching TRBD2 (6 bases). This TCR was recovered from a woman younger than 45 with active or convalescent COVID-19. CDR3 DNA: TGTGCCAGCAGCTTAATGAGCGGGCTTGGGGAGACCCAGTACTTC. It is translated as CASSLMSGLGETQYF.